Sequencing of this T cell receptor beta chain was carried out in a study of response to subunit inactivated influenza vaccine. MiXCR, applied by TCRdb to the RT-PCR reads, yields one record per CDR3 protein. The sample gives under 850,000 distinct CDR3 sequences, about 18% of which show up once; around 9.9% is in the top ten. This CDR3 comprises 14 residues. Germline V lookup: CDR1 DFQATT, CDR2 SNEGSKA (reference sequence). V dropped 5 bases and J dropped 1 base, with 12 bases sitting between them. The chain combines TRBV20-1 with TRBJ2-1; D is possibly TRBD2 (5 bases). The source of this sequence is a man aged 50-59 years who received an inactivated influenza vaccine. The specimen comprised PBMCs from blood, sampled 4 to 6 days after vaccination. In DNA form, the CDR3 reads TGCAGTGCTGGGAGCGGAAGATCCTACAATGAGCAGTTCTTC. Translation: CSAGSGRSYNEQFF.